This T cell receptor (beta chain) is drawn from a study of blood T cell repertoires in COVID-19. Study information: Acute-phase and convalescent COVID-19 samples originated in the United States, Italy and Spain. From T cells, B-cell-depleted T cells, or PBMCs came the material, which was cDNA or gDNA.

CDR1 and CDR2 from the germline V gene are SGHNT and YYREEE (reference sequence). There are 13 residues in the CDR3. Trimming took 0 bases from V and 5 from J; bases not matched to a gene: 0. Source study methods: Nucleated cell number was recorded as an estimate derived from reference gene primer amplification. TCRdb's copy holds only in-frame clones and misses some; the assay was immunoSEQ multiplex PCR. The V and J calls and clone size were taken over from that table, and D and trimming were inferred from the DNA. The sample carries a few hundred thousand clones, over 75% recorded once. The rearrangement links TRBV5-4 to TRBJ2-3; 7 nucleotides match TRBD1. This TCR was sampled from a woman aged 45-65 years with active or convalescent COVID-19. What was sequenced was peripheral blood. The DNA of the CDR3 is TGTGCCAGCAGCTTGGCAGGGGGAGATACGCAGTATTTT. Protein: CASSLAGGDTQYF.